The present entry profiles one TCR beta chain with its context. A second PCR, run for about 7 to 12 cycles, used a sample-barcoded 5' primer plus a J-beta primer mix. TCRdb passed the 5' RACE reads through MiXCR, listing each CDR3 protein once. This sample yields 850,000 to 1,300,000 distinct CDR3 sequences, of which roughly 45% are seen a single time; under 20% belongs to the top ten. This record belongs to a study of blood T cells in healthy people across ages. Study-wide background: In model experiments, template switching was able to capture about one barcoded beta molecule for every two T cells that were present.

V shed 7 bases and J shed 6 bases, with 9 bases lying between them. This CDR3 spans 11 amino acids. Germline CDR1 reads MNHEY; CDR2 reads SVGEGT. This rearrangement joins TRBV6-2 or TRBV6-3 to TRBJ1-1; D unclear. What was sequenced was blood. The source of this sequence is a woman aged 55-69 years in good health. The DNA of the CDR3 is TGTGCCAGCACCCTCGTCTCTGAAGCTTTCTTT. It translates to CASTLVSEAFF.